This T cell receptor (beta chain) originates from a study of T cells in tumors after PD-1 blockade (dated by TCRdb to the late 2010s). About the investigation overall: Exclusion criteria were prior checkpoint blockade, use of systemic immunosuppressants, or recent radiotherapy or other anti-cancer therapy within 4 weeks. Paired single-cell RNA and TCR sequencing was performed on site-matched tumors from BCC or SCC patients before and after anti-PD-1 therapy. RECIST version 1.1 was used to evaluate clinical response. On average, tumor samples had 26,066 TCR templates (range about 554-99,264) and 5,000 to 7,500 unique clonotypes, 15 to 20-fold deeper than single-cell TCR sequencing. A subset of patients also received ongoing daily vismodegib 150 mg during anti-PD-1 treatment.

CDR1 and CDR2, looked up from the germline V gene, are MDHEN and SYDVKM. From the cysteine through the phenylalanine, the CDR3 covers 15 amino acids. The only DNA kept is the CDR3, 45 bases in frame from the first base. Here V drops 1 base and J drops 3 bases, and the junction holds 5 bases not matched to any gene. This clone was found once. There is no known antigen for this receptor. Base qualities are missing; no much larger clone stands one base away. The sample's time point, from its label and the paper: after anti-PD-1 therapy. Site-matched tumor biopsies were taken from the same primary tumor before and after PD-1 blockade. Treatment consisted of either cemiplimab 350 mg every 2 weeks or pembrolizumab 200 mg every 3 weeks. Squamous cell carcinoma samples after treatment were collected an average of 31 days after treatment began, which captured early T cell dynamics. For bulk TCRbeta sequencing, genomic DNA was extracted from tumor biopsies or peripheral blood, and input amounts ranged from roughly 550 ng to 6,004 ng. To increase sensitivity for rare clonotypes compared with single-cell TCR sequencing, remaining biopsy material was subjected to bulk TCRbeta sequencing. Every patient was a poor candidate for surgical resection and had histologically proven advanced or metastatic basal or squamous cell carcinoma. The squamous cell carcinoma cohort included 4 patients who had serial tumor biopsies taken during anti-PD-1 treatment. Fresh biopsies were taken from the primary tumor site, and part of the biopsy material was kept in RNAlater for exome and bulk TCR sequencing.

Deep TCRbeta sequencing was performed with the immunoSEQ platform. Per the original workflow: For further analysis, only productive rearrangements were exported out of the immunoSEQ Analyzer. A two-sided binomial test with a Bonferroni-corrected P below 0.01 was used to identify clones that significantly expanded or contracted between timepoints. T cell phenotypes were assigned to bulk TCRbeta clonotypes by matching the clonotypes to single-cell RNA+TCR-seq clones with the same TCRbeta sequence. Clone enrichment in tumor was calculated as tumor frequency divided by PBMC frequency from bulk TCR sequencing. GLIPH was used to sort TCRs into specificity groups, which are clusters of distinct TCRs that likely recognize common antigens through shared CDR3 motifs. Sourced from immuneACCESS, this table was stored by TCRdb with only in-frame sequences that have V and J called. A share of the clones is absent; for the studies checked, an unresolved V gene accounts for under half, and the remainder has no known explanation. V and J calls and clone size are copied from that table; D and trimming were computed from the DNA. The sample table holds several thousand clones, of which roughly 60% were seen once. Roughly two thirds of the sample is held by the ten biggest clonotypes.

General study outcomes and caveats: Clonal replacement was seen only when comparing pre- and post-treatment samples and not when comparing two pre-treatment samples, which argues against artifacts from biopsy timing or location. Where the novel T cell clones came from was not determined, and possible sources could include lymphoid organs or rare unexpanded clones inside the tumor or in the tumor periphery. Exhausted CD8+ clones expanded after therapy were found to be mostly novel clonotypes undetected pre-treatment, suggesting clonal replacement rather than reinvigoration of pre-existing clones. Roughly 41% of TCR clonotypes from the tumor were detected in blood, and certain novel exhausted tumor clones were present in blood collected before treatment, which suggests recruitment from the periphery. In squamous cell carcinoma, around 50% of expanded exhausted clones were novel versus under 30% of other expanded CD8+ clones.

The sample in question was tumor tissue, obtained after anti-PD-1 treatment. This clonotype originated in a human donor with cutaneous squamous cell carcinoma. The rearrangement combines TRBV28 with TRBJ2-7; 8 bases in the junction line up with TRBD1. The DNA sequence is TGTGCCAGCAGTTTATTAGGGACAGGTATCTACGAGCAGTACTTC. Protein translation: CASSLLGTGIYEQYF. Here the CDR3 is joined to the reference TRBV28 and TRBJ2-7 genes, and the full variable domain is: DVKVTQSSRYLVKRTGEKVFLECVQDMDHENMFWYRQDPGLGLRLIYFSYDVKMKEKGDIPEGYSVSREKKERFSLILESASTNQTSMYLCASSLLGTGIYEQYFGPGTRLTVT.